Each of the 6 T cell receptor beta chains below was sequenced from the same sample in a study of Ad26.COV2.S vaccination and SARS-CoV-2 variants. Measured with immunoSEQ multiplex PCR; TCRdb has only the in-frame clones, and not every one. Seen here are 440,000 or so clones, around 89% observed once, and the top ten hold over 1.5%. Regarding treatment: 15 to 20 received Ad26.COV2.S at low or high dose, single or two shots; about 5 received placebo; per-sample allocation not given. The investigators took samples on day 63 after the first vaccine or placebo injection. The sequencing used peripheral blood, collected in a trial of Ad26.COV2.S vaccine versus placebo. The source of these receptors is a person aged 18-60 years who received the Ad26.COV2.S COVID-19 vaccine or a placebo.

This rearrangement joins TRBV7-2 to TRBJ2-7; 9 bases match TRBD1. This CDR3 comprises 16 residues. The V segment lost 2 bases and the J segment 0 bases; nucleotides outside the gene matches: 5. CDR1 is SGHTA and CDR2 is FQGNSA in the germline V gene. This CDR3 is CASSLSGTGSSYEQYF. DNA of the CDR3: TGTGCCAGCAGCTTATCCGGGACAGGGAGCTCCTACGAGCAGTACTTC.

The chain uses TRBV21-1 and TRBJ2-3; the table's TRBD2 call for D was not verified on the DNA. TRBV21-1 is termed a pseudogene. CDR3 size: 13 residues. In DNA form, the CDR3 reads TGTGCCAGCAGTTGGAGGAGGACCGGTACGCAGTATTTT. This encodes CASSWRRTGTQYF.

This chain joins TRBV2 and TRBJ1-2; 10 nucleotides align to TRBD1. With 5 bases clipped from V and 8 bases from J, the junction kept 11 bases outside the gene matches. Germline V lookup: CDR1 SNHLY, CDR2 FYNNEI. This CDR3 contains 15 residues. For the CDR3, the DNA is TGTGCCAGCAGTTACCATTCCGGGACAGGGGACGGCTACACCTTC. This encodes CASSYHSGTGDGYTF.

The rearrangement joins TRBV13 to TRBJ1-1; D possibly corresponds to TRBD1 (6 bases). The germline V gene has CDR1 PRHDT and CDR2 FYEKMQ (reference sequence). The CDR3 has 17 residues. V was shortened by 3 bases and J by 2 bases, with 19 bases between the two germline ends. The CDR3 DNA follows: TGTGCCAGCAGCTTGTGGATGATCCGGGACACAAACACTGAAGCTTTCTTT. Translated, it gives CASSLWMIRDTNTEAFF.

The chain recombines TRBV27 with TRBJ1-2, with no clear D. The CDR3 sequence is 9 residues long. CDR1 and CDR2 (germline): MNHEY, SMNVEV (reference sequence). CDR3 DNA sequence: TGTGCTGCTGGCTATGGCTACACCTTC. It specifies CAAGYGYTF.

The chain links TRBV4-3 to TRBJ1-1; 10 bases agree with TRBD1. CDR3 length: 17 residues. The V segment lost 2 bases and the J segment 1 base; nucleotides outside the gene matches: 7. The germline V gene has CDR1 LGHNA and CDR2 YSLEER. CDR3 loop: CASSQQLTGGKNTEAFF. The CDR3 DNA sequence: TGCGCCAGCAGCCAACAACTGACAGGGGGCAAGAACACTGAAGCTTTCTTT.